The 27 T cell receptor beta chains given below trace back to one sample, sequenced in a study of shared clonotypes between healthy human individuals. Clones were sequenced by immunoSEQ multiplex PCR, and TCRdb holds only the in-frame ones, with some missing. The sample shows a few million clones, around nine tenths of them seen only once. Specimen: naive CD4+ T cells sorted from blood. Regarding subset: CD45RA+ positively selected. These receptor sequences come from a man aged 18 to 29 in good health.

This rearrangement joins TRBV6-5 to TRBJ1-3; D gene unclear. This CDR3 has 16 residues. Between the trimmed V and J ends, which lost 0 bases and 4 bases, there was a span of 13 bases. Per the germline V gene, CDR1 is MNHEY and CDR2 is SVGAGI. This CDR3 is CASSYSLGLGGNTIYF. For the CDR3, the DNA is TGTGCCAGCAGTTACTCGCTGGGGTTGGGAGGAAACACCATATATTTT.

The chain carries TRBV7-9 and TRBJ2-1, with D maybe TRBD2 (6 bases). V shed 2 bases and J shed 8 bases, with 10 bases lying between them. Germline lookup yields CDR1 SEHNR and CDR2 FQNEAQ (reference sequence). The CDR3 is made up of 13 amino acids. This CDR3 is CASSLWRADEQFF. The CDR3 coding sequence is TGTGCCAGCAGCTTATGGAGGGCAGATGAGCAGTTCTTC.

The J gene is TRBJ2-1, the V gene TRBV2, with 9 bases lining up with TRBD2. The CDR3 runs 15 residues. Germline values: CDR1 SNHLY, CDR2 FYNNEI. Trimming took 2 bases from V and 9 from J; bases not matched to a gene: 8. The CDR3 sequence is CASSELAGGPGEQFF. For the CDR3, the DNA is TGTGCCAGCAGTGAACTCGCGGGGGGGCCGGGTGAGCAGTTCTTC. The complete variable domain, with remaining parts taken from reference TRBV2 and TRBJ2-1, reads EPEVTQTPSHQVTQMGQEVILRCVPISNHLYFYWYRQILGQKVEFLVSFYNNEISEKSEIFDDQFSVERPDGSNFTLKIRSTKLEDSAMYFCASSELAGGPGEQFFGPGTRLTVL.

This clone was picked up one time. V is TRBV7-2 and J is TRBJ2-3, with D unclear. The ends were cut back, 1 base at V and 3 bases at J, with 11 bases in the middle. Germline assignment: CDR1 SGHTA and CDR2 FQGNSA. This CDR3 contains 15 residues. The CDR3 sequence is CASSLDSSSTDTQYF. The CDR3 bases are TGTGCCAGCAGCTTAGATAGTAGCTCAACAGATACGCAGTATTTT.

This clone was seen only once. J is TRBJ2-7 and V is TRBV23-1, with D unresolved. TRBV23-1 is identified as an open reading frame with a role that is uncertain. The CDR3 is 14 amino acids. The ends were cut back, 0 bases at V and 4 bases at J, with 10 bases in the middle. CDR3 coding DNA: TGCGCCAGCAGTCAATCGGGAACTAATTACGAGCAGTACTTC. Its translation is CASSQSGTNYEQYF.

This clone showed up just a few times. This chain connects TRBV6-5 to TRBJ1-2; 8 bases align to TRBD1. Germline-derived CDR1 and CDR2 are MNHEY and SVGAGI. CDR3 length: 12 amino acids. Trimming removed 6 bases from V and 8 bases from J; junction bases left unmatched: 5. CDR3 sequence reads: CASRSDRVGYTF. CDR3 coding DNA: TGTGCCAGCAGATCGGACAGGGTCGGCTACACCTTC.

This chain joins TRBV4-3 and TRBJ2-2; D may be TRBD2 (5 bases). CDR3 length: 16 residues. Trimming removed 4 bases from V and 0 bases from J, with 12 bases in between. Germline V CDR1 and CDR2: LGHNA, YSLEER. This CDR3 reads CASSPPGVANTGELFF. In DNA form, the CDR3 reads TGCGCCAGCAGCCCCCCCGGGGTAGCGAACACCGGGGAGCTGTTTTTT.

This chain connects TRBV15 to TRBJ2-6; 9 nucleotides match TRBD1. The germline gives CDR1 LNHNV, CDR2 YYDKDF (reference sequence). V trimming: 1 base; J trimming: 0 bases; junction bases outside the gene matches: 4. This CDR3 comprises 18 residues. The CDR3 sequence: CATSRGWDRDSGANVLTF. DNA of the CDR3: TGTGCCACCAGCAGAGGCTGGGACAGGGACTCTGGGGCCAACGTCCTGACTTTC.

The chain recombines TRBV4-3 with TRBJ2-7; 9 bases fit TRBD2. Germline CDR1 is LGHNA and CDR2 is YSLEER. After removal of 1 base from V and 5 bases from J, the junction contained 3 bases not matched to a gene. CDR3 size: 14 residues. The CDR3 coding sequence is TGCGCCAGCAGCCAAGTTAGCGGGAGCCACGAGCAGTACTTC. Its protein product is CASSQVSGSHEQYF.

In the case of this clone: Other DNA sequences in the sample encode the same CDR3. The chain combines TRBV6-5 with TRBJ2-7, with 8 nucleotides matching TRBD1. The germline CDR1 and CDR2 sequences are MNHEY and SVGAGI. The CDR3 sequence is 13 residues long. The trim removed 5 bases at V and 4 bases at J, leaving 4 bases unmatched. CDR3 bases: TGTGCCAGCAGTCGCGGACAGGGTTACGAGCAGTACTTC. Translation: CASSRGQGYEQYF.

This clone appeared once. The V gene is TRBV10-3, the J gene TRBJ1-2; 7 bases line up with TRBD1. Germline lookup yields CDR1 ENHRY and CDR2 SYGVKD. V was clipped by 6 bases and J by 8 bases; unmatched bases: 18. This CDR3 has 16 amino acids. CDR3 protein: CAIRERRSGGSFGYTF. CDR3 nucleotides: TGTGCCATCAGAGAACGACGGTCAGGGGGTAGCTTCGGCTACACCTTC.

In DNA form, the CDR3 reads TGTGCCAGCAGTTTAGCGGGAGGCCCGGGCACCGGGGAGCTGTTTTTT. Translating gives CASSLAGGPGTGELFF. The chain employs TRBV27 and TRBJ2-2; 8 bases line up with TRBD2. With 2 bases clipped from V and 4 bases from J, the junction kept 6 bases outside the gene matches. The CDR3 contains 16 residues. In germline, CDR1 is MNHEY, CDR2 SMNVEV (reference sequence).

The gene calls are TRBV2 and TRBJ2-7; D gene unclear. Germline V CDR1 and CDR2: SNHLY, FYNNEI. V was clipped by 8 bases and J by 2 bases, with 16 bases between them. This CDR3 region has 14 residues. The CDR3: CASRANRATYEQYF. CDR3 DNA: TGTGCCAGCCGCGCCAACAGAGCTACCTACGAGCAGTACTTC.

The chain uses TRBV7-9 and TRBJ1-4; D not resolved. Germline loops: CDR1 SEHNR, CDR2 FQNEAQ (reference sequence). Trimming stripped 5 bases from V and 4 bases from J, with 20 bases between. The CDR3 has 17 amino acids. CDR3 sequence (DNA): TGTGCCAGCAGCCCGAACGGGGTTAACGGATATAATGAAAAACTGTTTTTT. Translation: CASSPNGVNGYNEKLFF.

The V and J genes are TRBV30 and TRBJ1-1; no reliable D call. The V end was cut by 1 base, the J end by 11 bases, with 11 bases between. From germline, CDR1 is GTSNPN and CDR2 SVGIG (reference sequence). The CDR3 length is 11 residues. The CDR3 sequence: CAWSGPKTAFF. DNA of the CDR3: TGTGCCTGGAGTGGACCCAAGACGGCTTTCTTT.

The V call is TRBV27, the J call TRBJ1-1; the match to TRBD1 covers 9 bases. The length of the CDR3 is 19 residues. Trimming cost V 5 bases and J 1 base; bases outside gene matches: 17. Looked up from germline, CDR1 is MNHEY and CDR2 is SMNVEV (reference sequence). CDR3 bases: TGTGCCAGCAGTAGAGATCCCACCGGACAGGGGATGTGGAACACTGAAGCTTTCTTT. It translates to CASSRDPTGQGMWNTEAFF.

The chain couples TRBV5-1 to TRBJ1-2; no reliable D call. The germline V gene has CDR1 SGHRS and CDR2 YFSETQ. The V end was cut by 1 base, the J end by 0 bases, with 10 bases between. The CDR3 has 15 residues. This CDR3 reads CASSLMVGTNYGYTF. Here the CDR3 DNA reads TGCGCCAGCAGCTTGATGGTCGGAACTAACTATGGCTACACCTTC.

This chain joins TRBV6-1 and TRBJ2-3; TRBD2 is a possible D gene (6 bases). The V gene lost 7 bases and the J gene lost 0 bases, with 11 bases spanning the gap. Germline CDR1 MNHNS, CDR2 SASEGT. This CDR3 contains 14 residues. The CDR3 spells CASKTGLSTDTQYF. Here the CDR3 DNA reads TGTGCCAGCAAAACGGGACTCAGCACAGATACGCAGTATTTT.

The table lists this clone with a few counts. The chain joins TRBV7-2 to TRBJ1-1; possibly TRBD1 for D (5 bases). V gave up 11 bases and J gave up 1 base, with 11 bases separating them. This CDR3 comprises 12 residues. CDR1 is SGHTA, CDR2 FQGNSA, per germline. The CDR3 DNA sequence: TGTGCCGGGGGAGGAGGGAACACTGAAGCTTTCTTT. Translated, it gives CAGGGGNTEAFF.

The chain uses TRBV6-5 and TRBJ2-2, with a possible D match to TRBD1 (5 bases). V lost 4 bases and J lost 0, with 9 bases in between. Germline V lookup: CDR1 MNHEY, CDR2 SVGAGI. The CDR3 is 15 amino acids. For the CDR3, the DNA is TGTGCCAGCAGTTCCACAGGTTCGAACACCGGGGAGCTGTTTTTT. Translating gives CASSSTGSNTGELFF.

A note on this clone: This sample includes further DNA sequences coding for the same CDR3. J is TRBJ2-5 and V is TRBV5-1; 16 nucleotides agree with TRBD2. Germline CDR1 reads SGHRS; CDR2 reads YFSETQ. The length of the CDR3 is 17 residues. Germline trimming cut 5 bases from V and 1 base from J; bases unmatched to any gene: 5. The CDR3, as DNA: TGCGCCAGCAGTTCGGGACTAGCGGGGGGGCCCCAAGAGACCCAGTACTTC. This sequence encodes CASSSGLAGGPQETQYF.

The DNA of the CDR3 is TGTGCCAGCAGTAGCGGGATCCCCGGGACCCAGTACTTC. Translating it yields CASSSGIPGTQYF. The V gene is TRBV28, the J gene TRBJ2-5, with 7 positions matching TRBD2. The CDR3 consists of 13 residues. V lost 5 bases to trimming and J lost 7 bases; unmatched junction nucleotides: 7. Germline V gene data show CDR1 as MDHEN and CDR2 as SYDVKM.

The J gene is TRBJ1-5, the V gene TRBV30; 8 bases are a match to TRBD1. With 1 base clipped from V and 6 bases from J, the junction kept 5 bases outside the gene matches. The CDR3 extends over 14 amino acids. The V gene's germline CDR1 is GTSNPN and CDR2 SVGIG (reference sequence). CDR3 nucleotide sequence: TGTGCCTGGAGTGGCCAGGACAGGGTTCAGCCCCAGCATTTT. Its translation: CAWSGQDRVQPQHF.

This clone was recorded only once. This CDR3 is also generated by other DNA sequences in the sample. V and J are TRBV2 and TRBJ1-3, with 7 bases matching TRBD1. CDR1 SNHLY and CDR2 FYNNEI come from the germline V gene. The CDR3 consists of 14 residues. The V gene end was trimmed by 2 bases and the J gene end by 2 bases; junction bases not matched to a gene: 0. As DNA, the CDR3 is TGTGCCAGCAGTGAAAGGGGGCCTGGAAACACCATATATTTT. The encoded protein is CASSERGPGNTIYF.

The rearrangement joins TRBV5-1 to TRBJ1-4, with no clear D. Germline CDR1 SGHRS, CDR2 YFSETQ. CDR3 size: 14 residues. V lost 0 bases, J lost 6 bases, and 9 bases lay in between. The CDR3 protein is CASSLVSADEKLFF. CDR3 coding DNA: TGCGCCAGCAGCTTGGTGTCAGCTGATGAAAAACTGTTTTTT.

With respect to this clone: Other nucleotide sequences in the sample specify the same CDR3. The J gene is TRBJ2-7, the V gene TRBV7-2; TRBD1 agrees at 7 bases. V lost 1 base, J lost 0 bases, and 3 bases stayed unmatched. This CDR3 spans 15 amino acids. Germline assignment: CDR1 SGHTA and CDR2 FQGNSA. The CDR3 is CASSLDRGLSYEQYF. CDR3 coding DNA: TGTGCCAGCAGCTTAGACAGGGGTCTCTCCTACGAGCAGTACTTC.

For this clone: The junction and the germline gene differ at one end; a read error may be behind it. The CDR3 region has the DNA TGTGCCAGCAGCTTACAGGGAGCTGTGATTTTTTTC. Its translation: CASSLQGAVIFF. V gene TRBV11-2 combines with J gene TRBJ2-7, with D perhaps assigned TRBD1 or TRBD2 (5 bases each). The CDR3 contains 12 residues. Germline CDR1 and CDR2: SGHAT and FQNNGV. The full variable domain, its missing parts supplied by reference TRBV11-2 and TRBJ2-7, is EAGVAQSPRYKIIEKRQSVAFWCNPISGHATLYWYQQILGQGPKLLIQFQNNGVVDDSQLPKDRFSAERLKGVDSTLKIQPAKLEDSAVYLCASSLQGAVIFFGPGTRLTVT.